The clone carrying this T cell receptor beta chain was found a few times. What it recognizes is unknown. The sample is drawn from a study of CD8 T cells in ankylosing spondylitis. Study-wide results and caveats: Seemingly characteristic of ankylosing spondylitis blood was a TCR beta motif consisting of about 8 highly homologous variants. CD8+ disease-linked clones were present at relatively low frequencies in blood.

The TCR beta libraries were generated through quantitative 5'-RACE incorporating molecular barcodes. TCRdb processed the 5' RACE reads anew with MiXCR; each CDR3 protein has one entry. The sample lists under 300,000 distinct CDR3 sequences; roughly 10% were seen once. Input material: blood, either unsorted or a sorted T cell fraction (not recorded which). The clonotype comes from a male donor with ankylosing spondylitis or in good health (not recorded which).

CDR3 sequence reads: CASSFLRQGSGSGELFF. The CDR3 nucleotides are TGTGCCAGCAGTTTCCTAAGGCAGGGAAGCGGGTCCGGGGAGCTGTTTTTT. This sequence joins TRBV2 and TRBJ2-2; a weak D match, TRBD2 (6 bases). The CDR3 runs 17 residues. Germline values: CDR1 SNHLY, CDR2 FYNNEI. The V gene lost 5 bases and the J gene lost 6 bases, with 22 bases spanning the gap.